This T cell receptor (beta chain) was obtained from a study of blood T cell repertoires in COVID-19. Across the whole study: The United States, Italy and Spain were the sources of the acute and convalescent COVID-19 samples. T cells, B-cell-depleted T cells, or PBMCs provided the cDNA or gDNA that served as material.

CDR3 length equals 15 residues. V was pared by 5 bases and J by 0 bases, with 11 bases between. From germline, CDR1 is SGHTA and CDR2 FQGNSA. TCRdb's table, derived via immunoSEQ multiplex PCR, lists solely in-frame clones and lacks some. The sample yields about 180,000 clones, 81% seen once. Seattle patients were enrolled while actively infected and followed longitudinally. Sequencing used peripheral blood. The sequence was obtained from a woman of 80 years or more with COVID-19, enrolled during active disease. V gene TRBV7-2 combines with J gene TRBJ2-1, with a weak D call TRBD2 (5 bases). The CDR3 nucleotides are TGTGCCAGCAGCAGGAGCGGCAGCTCCTACAATGAGCAGTTCTTC. This translates into CASSRSGSSYNEQFF.